These 5 T cell receptor beta chains share one sample of origin, sequenced in a study of Ad26.COV2.S vaccination and SARS-CoV-2 variants. The treatment was: roughly 20 received Ad26.COV2.S at low or high dose, single or two shots; a few received placebo; per-sample allocation not given. The study sampled participants on day 63 after the first vaccine or placebo injection. Only in-frame clones appear in the TCRdb table, and some are missing; sequencing was by immunoSEQ multiplex PCR. The sample holds hundreds of thousands of clones, 83% seen once. The starting material was peripheral blood, obtained in a trial of Ad26.COV2.S vaccine versus placebo. The receptor source for this set is a person aged 18-65 years who received the Ad26.COV2.S COVID-19 vaccine or a placebo.

The chain combines TRBV5-1 with TRBJ1-6; D is unresolved. Germline values: CDR1 SGHRS, CDR2 YFSETQ. The CDR3 runs to 16 residues. V was pared by 4 bases and J by 10 bases, with 21 bases between. CDR3 bases: TGCGCCAGCAGCCCTGGGCCCGGTTCCGTGGGGTCACCCCTCCACTTT. The encoded protein is CASSPGPGSVGSPLHF.

The V and J genes are TRBV7-9 and TRBJ2-5, with TRBD1 identical over 8 bases. The CDR3 sequence is 17 residues long. Germline V lookup: CDR1 SEHNR, CDR2 FQNEAQ (reference sequence). V was clipped by 6 bases and J by 3 bases; unmatched bases: 15. DNA of the CDR3: TGTGCCAGCAGTTTCCCTTTGGGGTACAGGGGGAAAGAGACCCAGTACTTC. Protein product: CASSFPLGYRGKETQYF.

The CDR3 region is CATTPSQETQYF. The CDR3 DNA is TGTGCCACCACGCCCAGCCAAGAGACCCAGTACTTC. This sequence joins TRBV24-1 and TRBJ2-5; no reliable D call. V lost 8 bases, J lost 1 base, and 7 bases lay in between. There are 12 residues in the CDR3. Germline V CDR1 and CDR2: KGHDR, SFDVKD.

The rearrangement joins TRBV18 to TRBJ1-2; no firm D call. This CDR3 comprises 13 residues. With 3 bases removed from V and 2 bases from J, the gap between germline ends came to 7 bases. Germline V CDR1 and CDR2: KGHSH, LQKENI. This chain's CDR3 is CASSPGSNYGYTF. CDR3 nucleotide sequence: TGTGCCAGCTCACCGGGGAGCAACTATGGCTACACCTTC.

The chain links TRBV3-1 (or the pseudogene TRBV3-2) to TRBJ2-3, with 9 bases lining up with TRBD1. Germline assignment: CDR1 LGHDT and CDR2 YNNKEL (reference sequence). Unmatched junction bases numbered 13, after V lost 7 bases and J lost 5 bases. The CDR3 spans 16 residues. The CDR3, as DNA: TGTGCCAGCACCTCTGCCGGGACAGGGACTAAAGATACGCAGTATTTT. Encoded protein: CASTSAGTGTKDTQYF.